These 14 T cell receptor beta chains originate from one sample sequenced in a study of blood T cells in healthy people across ages. Together with a sample-barcoded 5' primer, a J-beta primer mix was included in a second PCR lasting about 6 to 12 cycles. A single record per CDR3 protein comes from TCRdb applying MiXCR to the 5' RACE reads. The repertoire has 700,000 to 900,000 distinct CDR3 sequences, about 55% of them found once; the top ten carry about 42%. What was sequenced was blood. The receptors come from a man at least 80 years old in good health.

This clonotype was observed a single time. This chain uses TRBV11-2 with TRBJ2-7; possible D gene TRBD2, 6 bases. V lost 5 bases, J lost 1 base, and 12 bases lay in between. Germline V CDR1 and CDR2: SGHAT, FQNNGV. The CDR3 consists of 14 residues. The CDR3: CASSLWGRSYEQYF. The CDR3 DNA is TGTGCCAGCAGCCTCTGGGGGAGGTCCTACGAGCAGTACTTC.

This clonotype was recorded a few times. The chain carries TRBV4-1 and TRBJ2-1; D perhaps matches TRBD2 (6 bases). Germline CDR1 is MGHRA and CDR2 is YSYEKL. V gave up 1 base and J gave up 4 bases, with 14 bases separating them. This CDR3 is built from 16 residues. CDR3 DNA: TGCGCCAGCAGCCAAGGCCTAGCGCCCAGATACAATGAGCAGTTCTTC. Its protein product is CASSQGLAPRYNEQFF.

This chain links TRBV5-1 with TRBJ2-1; the D gene is possibly TRBD1 (6 bases). Trimming took off 1 base at V and 6 bases at J, with 14 bases between the two ends. CDR1 is SGHRS, CDR2 YFSETQ, per germline. CDR3 length equals 15 residues. CDR3 loop: CASSLPRTDRNEQFF. The CDR3 DNA is TGCGCCAGCAGCTTGCCGCGGACAGATCGCAATGAGCAGTTCTTC.

V and J are TRBV12-3 or TRBV12-4 and TRBJ1-1, with D unclear. The CDR3 totals 15 residues. Trimming shortened V by 1 base and J by 3 bases, and 12 bases separated the two germline ends. The CDR3 coding sequence is TGTGCCAGCAGTTTAGGGGGATTTTTGGACACTGAAGCTTTCTTT. Its translation is CASSLGGFLDTEAFF.

The gene calls are TRBV12-3 or TRBV12-4 and TRBJ1-5; 7 bases map to TRBD1. V shed 6 bases, J shed 4 bases, and the junction held 6 bases outside the gene matches. The CDR3 sequence is 14 residues long. In nucleotides, the CDR3 is TGTGCCAGCAGCCGACAGGGTCTTAATCAGCCCCAGCATTTT. This gives the protein CASSRQGLNQPQHF.

The rearrangement links TRBV16 to TRBJ2-7; D may be TRBD2 (6 bases). Germline CDR1 KGHSY, CDR2 FQNENV. The CDR3 length is 13 residues. Trimming cost V 5 bases and J 5 bases, with 13 bases left between them. The CDR3 nucleotides read TGTGCCAGCAGCTGGACGGGGGACCACGAGCAGTACTTC. The encoded protein is CASSWTGDHEQYF.

The chain carries TRBV6-2 or TRBV6-3 and TRBJ2-3, with D tentatively TRBD1 or TRBD2 (5 bases each). V was shortened by 5 bases and J by 14 bases, with 23 bases between the two germline ends. The CDR3 runs to 14 residues. Germline V gene data show CDR1 as MNHEY and CDR2 as SVGEGT. CDR3 sequence: CASSSGPYRGHAYF. DNA for the CDR3: TGTGCCAGCAGTAGCGGACCCTACCGGGGCCACGCGTATTTT.

The rearrangement links TRBV20-1 to TRBJ1-4; a weak D match, TRBD1 (5 bases). CDR3 length: 13 residues. Trimming pared 1 base from V and 6 bases from J, leaving 9 bases between. Germline CDR1 DFQATT, CDR2 SNEGSKA (reference sequence). The DNA of the CDR3 is TGCAGTGCTAGAGGGTTAGGGGATGAAAAACTGTTTTTT. As protein: CSARGLGDEKLFF.

This clonotype was found a few times. The chain has TRBV4-1 and TRBJ1-2; D is unclear. Germline CDR1 and CDR2: MGHRA and YSYEKL. There are 14 residues in the CDR3. Trimming took off 4 bases at V and 8 bases at J, with 17 bases between the two ends. The CDR3 DNA reads TGCGCCAGCAGCCCGGAGGGCGCAGTAGGAGGCTACACCTTC. This gives the protein CASSPEGAVGGYTF.

The V gene is TRBV20-1, the J gene TRBJ2-7; 10 bases fit TRBD1. Trimming removed 4 bases from V and 5 bases from J; junction bases left unmatched: 14. The CDR3 covers 16 residues. Germline CDR1 reads DFQATT; CDR2 reads SNEGSKA (reference sequence). The CDR3 reads CSAKGPVGTGANEQYF. The CDR3 DNA reads as TGCAGTGCTAAGGGACCGGTTGGGACAGGGGCGAACGAGCAGTACTTC.

This rearrangement joins TRBV27 to TRBJ2-5, with 7 bases matching TRBD1. Germline CDR1 and CDR2: MNHEY and SMNVEV (reference sequence). The CDR3 totals 13 residues. J lost 4 bases, V lost 3 bases, and 2 bases had no gene match. CDR3 sequence reads: CASSFTGVETQYF. Here the CDR3 DNA reads TGTGCCAGCAGTTTCACAGGGGTAGAGACCCAGTACTTC.

The genes are TRBV11-2 and TRBJ2-7; 7 nucleotides align to TRBD1. Looked up from germline, CDR1 is SGHAT and CDR2 is FQNNGV. CDR3 length: 16 residues. V lost 1 base, J lost 3 bases, and 9 bases stayed unmatched. Here the CDR3 reads CASSLVGLTGFYEQYF. The CDR3 DNA follows: TGTGCCAGCAGCTTAGTAGGCCTGACAGGGTTCTACGAGCAGTACTTC.

This clonotype was observed a handful of times. The V gene is TRBV12-3 or TRBV12-4, the J gene TRBJ1-5, with D possibly TRBD1 on 5 matching bases. V was cut by 5 bases and J by 4 bases, with 18 bases left in between. The CDR3 has 16 residues. The CDR3 DNA reads TGTGCCAGCAGTACATCAGGGACCCTGGAAAATCAGCCCCAGCATTTT. This encodes CASSTSGTLENQPQHF.

In DNA form, the CDR3 reads TGCAGTGCTAGGACCCAGGGCTCTAACTATGGCTACACCTTC. Its protein product is CSARTQGSNYGYTF. This chain uses TRBV20-1 with TRBJ1-2, with a weak D call TRBD1 (5 bases). Germline V gene data show CDR1 as DFQATT and CDR2 as SNEGSKA (reference sequence). The CDR3 extends over 14 amino acids. Trimming cost V 3 bases and J 0 bases, with 11 bases left between them.